Detailed here is one TCR beta chain. Its antigen is not identified. The sample comes from a study of T cell responses to AZD1222 COVID-19 vaccine. CDR3 length: 15 residues. V was clipped by 0 bases and J by 8 bases, with 13 bases between them. Germline CDR1 and CDR2: LGHDT and YNNKEL (reference sequence). Regarding the study as a whole: It should be noted that donors were predominantly white British and more often female, and clonal diversity was possibly underestimated.

The table came from immunoSEQ multiplex PCR; TCRdb's copy has only in-frame clones and leaves some out. Of about 150,000 clones listed, over 75% are singletons. This TCR was recovered from an adult in good health. V and J are TRBV3-1 (or the pseudogene TRBV3-2) and TRBJ1-4; D gene uncertain. Sequenced material: peripheral blood, taken on day 0 of AZD1222 vaccination. CDR3 bases: TGTGCCAGCAGCCAAGAGGAAGGGAGGGAAGAAAAACTGTTTTTT. It is translated as CASSQEEGREEKLFF.